This TCR beta chain appears in the sequencing data of a study of T-cell reconstitution after alpha-beta-depleted transplantation in children. This clonotype came up many times. What it binds is not known. General study results and limits: About two months after transplant, alpha-beta T cells reportedly came from several hundred expanded graft clones.

The CDR3 is 13 residues long. V lost 8 bases and J lost 5, with 13 bases in between. Germline lookup yields CDR1 MNHEY and CDR2 SVGAGI. Unique molecular identifiers were used to barcode this TCRbeta library. TCRdb fed the PCR reads into MiXCR, producing one record per CDR3 protein. This sample has about 300,000 distinct CDR3 sequences; 9.5% to 13% occur once, and the top ten carry approximately 7%. The origin of this receptor is a boy under three years old with acute myeloid leukemia, due to receive a stem cell transplant. V gene TRBV6-5 combines with J gene TRBJ2-1; unclear D gene. The input for sequencing was PBMCs, taken before TCRalphabeta/CD19-depleted stem cell transplant. The CDR3 DNA reads TGTGCCAGCGGTCTGCCATACAACAATGAGCAGTTCTTC. Its protein product is CASGLPYNNEQFF.